A selection of T cell receptor beta chains follows, all from one sample in a study of T-cell reconstitution after alpha-beta-depleted transplantation in children. TCRdb analysed the PCR reads with MiXCR anew, one entry per CDR3 protein. The table records around 700,000 distinct CDR3 sequences, roughly 14% of them present only once. Sequencing was performed on PBMCs, taken before TCRalphabeta/CD19-depleted stem cell transplant. All receptors come from a girl aged 2 to 9 with congenital amegakaryocytic thrombocytopenia, due to receive a stem cell transplant. Both conserved end residues are part of each CDR3. Each record gives: J gene, clone size, V gene, D gene, CDR3 protein, CDR3 DNA. A D gene is named only where the DNA matches it firmly. Clone sizes are given selectively: once, few, many, or a class where the clone is expanded.

J gene: TRBJ2-1; clone size: NA; V gene: TRBV20-1; D gene: TRBD1; CDR3 protein: CSLWAGQGPNEQFF; CDR3 DNA: TGCAGTCTCTGGGCGGGACAGGGGCCCAATGAGCAGTTCTTC
J gene: TRBJ2-7; clone size: NA; V gene: TRBV6-1; D gene: TRBD2; CDR3 protein: CASSSAGTSGTYEQYF; CDR3 DNA: TGTGCCAGCAGCAGTGCCGGGACTAGCGGCACCTACGAGCAGTACTTC
J gene: TRBJ2-1; clone size: many; V gene: TRBV9; D gene: NA; CDR3 protein: CASSAGTGEQFF; CDR3 DNA: TGTGCCAGCAGCGCAGGGACGGGTGAGCAGTTCTTC
J gene: TRBJ1-6; clone size: many; V gene: TRBV5-1; D gene: NA; CDR3 protein: CASSSTASSSPLHF; CDR3 DNA: TGCGCCAGCAGCTCGACGGCATCGAGTTCACCCCTCCACTTT
J gene: TRBJ1-3; clone size: few; V gene: TRBV3-1; D gene: NA; CDR3 protein: CASSPHRARSGNTIYF; CDR3 DNA: TGTGCCAGCAGCCCTCACAGGGCCCGCTCTGGAAACACCATATATTTT
J gene: TRBJ2-1; clone size: NA; V gene: TRBV6-5; D gene: NA; CDR3 protein: CASSQGAREQFF; CDR3 DNA: TGTGCCAGCAGCCAGGGAGCGCGGGAGCAGTTCTTC
J gene: TRBJ2-1; clone size: NA; V gene: TRBV9; D gene: NA; CDR3 protein: CASSPWTSPQETQFF; CDR3 DNA: TGTGCCAGCAGCCCATGGACCAGCCCTCAAGAGACCCAGTTCTTC
J gene: TRBJ2-3; clone size: NA; V gene: TRBV2; D gene: NA; CDR3 protein: CASSDLFDTQYF; CDR3 DNA: TGTGCCAGCAGTGACCTATTCGATACGCAGTATTTT
J gene: TRBJ2-3; clone size: many; V gene: TRBV14; D gene: NA; CDR3 protein: CASSQALGQRREDTQYF; CDR3 DNA: TGTGCCAGCAGCCAAGCTTTGGGACAAAGGCGGGAAGATACGCAGTATTTT
J gene: TRBJ1-2; clone size: many; V gene: TRBV29-1; D gene: TRBD1; CDR3 protein: CSLRQGDGYTF; CDR3 DNA: TGCAGTCTACGACAGGGGGATGGCTACACCTTC
J gene: TRBJ1-4; clone size: few; V gene: TRBV5-1; D gene: NA; CDR3 protein: CASSLDGTTNEKLFF; CDR3 DNA: TGCGCCAGCAGCCTGGACGGGACAACTAATGAAAAACTGTTTTTT
J gene: TRBJ2-5; clone size: few; V gene: TRBV20-1; D gene: NA; CDR3 protein: CSALSVDFTVATQYF; CDR3 DNA: TGCAGTGCTCTGTCCGTAGACTTTACGGTTGCGACCCAGTACTTC
J gene: TRBJ2-3; clone size: many; V gene: TRBV27; D gene: TRBD2; CDR3 protein: CASSQLLGLDGRADTQYF; CDR3 DNA: TGTGCCAGCAGTCAATTGCTCGGACTAGACGGCAGGGCAGATACGCAGTATTTT
J gene: TRBJ2-3; clone size: many; V gene: TRBV5-1; D gene: NA; CDR3 protein: CASRSADTDTQYF; CDR3 DNA: TGCGCCAGCAGGTCAGCGGACACAGATACGCAGTATTTT
J gene: TRBJ1-1; clone size: NA; V gene: TRBV7-3; D gene: TRBD1; CDR3 protein: CASSSRQGVTEAFF; CDR3 DNA: TGTGCCAGCAGCTCGCGACAGGGGGTTACTGAAGCTTTCTTT
J gene: TRBJ2-3; clone size: NA; V gene: TRBV11-2; D gene: TRBD2; CDR3 protein: CASSLRWREGRDTQYF; CDR3 DNA: TGTGCCAGCAGCCTAAGATGGCGGGAGGGCCGTGATACGCAGTATTTT
J gene: TRBJ2-1; clone size: many; V gene: TRBV20-1; D gene: NA; CDR3 protein: CSARGHSSYNEQFF; CDR3 DNA: TGCAGTGCTAGAGGACATAGCTCCTACAATGAGCAGTTCTTC
J gene: TRBJ2-1; clone size: NA; V gene: TRBV12-3/TRBV12-4; D gene: NA; CDR3 protein: CASSTSDTYNEQFF; CDR3 DNA: TGTGCCAGCAGCACTTCGGACACGTACAATGAGCAGTTCTTC
J gene: TRBJ2-4; clone size: many; V gene: TRBV12-3/TRBV12-4; D gene: NA; CDR3 protein: CASSLNSESDIQYF; CDR3 DNA: TGTGCCAGCAGTCTGAATAGCGAATCCGACATTCAGTACTTC
J gene: TRBJ2-2; clone size: many; V gene: TRBV20-1; D gene: NA; CDR3 protein: CSARERSTGELFF; CDR3 DNA: TGCAGTGCTAGAGAACGGAGCACCGGGGAGCTGTTTTTT
J gene: TRBJ1-2; clone size: few; V gene: TRBV5-1; D gene: NA; CDR3 protein: CASQKEEAYGYTF; CDR3 DNA: TGCGCCAGCCAAAAGGAGGAGGCATATGGCTACACCTTC
J gene: TRBJ2-3; clone size: many; V gene: TRBV20-1; D gene: NA; CDR3 protein: CSARDSKQELGPQYF; CDR3 DNA: TGCAGTGCTAGAGATTCTAAGCAGGAGTTAGGGCCCCAGTATTTT
J gene: TRBJ2-7; clone size: few; V gene: TRBV7-9; D gene: NA; CDR3 protein: CASSSHGGSGYYEQYF; CDR3 DNA: TGTGCCAGCAGCTCACATGGTGGATCGGGATACTACGAGCAGTACTTC
J gene: TRBJ2-1; clone size: NA; V gene: TRBV29-1; D gene: NA; CDR3 protein: CSMVFSSYNEQFF; CDR3 DNA: TGCAGTATGGTATTTAGCTCCTACAATGAGCAGTTCTTC
J gene: TRBJ2-5; clone size: many; V gene: TRBV4-1; D gene: NA; CDR3 protein: CASSQDRTQYF; CDR3 DNA: TGCGCCAGCAGCCAAGACCGGACCCAGTACTTC
J gene: TRBJ2-1; clone size: many; V gene: TRBV4-1; D gene: NA; CDR3 protein: CASSQAGGGSNEQFF; CDR3 DNA: TGCGCCAGCAGCCAAGCGGGTGGTGGTTCGAATGAGCAGTTCTTC
J gene: TRBJ2-5; clone size: NA; V gene: TRBV6-5; D gene: TRBD2; CDR3 protein: CASSYGGSGIGETQYF; CDR3 DNA: TGTGCCAGCAGTTATGGGGGTAGCGGGATCGGAGAGACCCAGTACTTC
J gene: TRBJ2-3; clone size: few; V gene: TRBV2; D gene: TRBD2; CDR3 protein: CASNRISGSGDTQYF; CDR3 DNA: TGTGCCAGCAATCGGATTAGCGGGAGCGGAGATACGCAGTATTTT
J gene: TRBJ2-7; clone size: many; V gene: TRBV20-1; D gene: TRBD2; CDR3 protein: CSARGWTSGSYEQYF; CDR3 DNA: TGCAGTGCCAGGGGATGGACTAGCGGCTCCTACGAGCAGTACTTC
J gene: TRBJ2-1; clone size: few; V gene: TRBV5-1; D gene: TRBD2; CDR3 protein: CASSQGWIGRTEYNEQFF; CDR3 DNA: TGCGCCAGCAGCCAAGGATGGATCGGGAGGACCGAATACAATGAGCAGTTCTTC
J gene: TRBJ2-6; clone size: NA; V gene: TRBV12-3/TRBV12-4; D gene: NA; CDR3 protein: CASSLLAFSGANVLTF; CDR3 DNA: TGTGCCAGCAGTTTGCTCGCGTTCTCTGGGGCCAACGTCCTGACTTTC
J gene: TRBJ2-1; clone size: NA; V gene: TRBV5-1; D gene: TRBD2; CDR3 protein: CASSLAGLAGGVDEQFF; CDR3 DNA: TGCGCCAGCAGCTTGGCGGGACTAGCGGGAGGTGTGGATGAGCAGTTCTTC
J gene: TRBJ2-7; clone size: many; V gene: TRBV19; D gene: TRBD1; CDR3 protein: CASSIVGTGRYEQYF; CDR3 DNA: TGTGCCAGTAGTATCGTCGGGACAGGGCGGTACGAGCAGTACTTC
J gene: TRBJ2-5; clone size: NA; V gene: TRBV10-3; D gene: NA; CDR3 protein: CAISDGEEQETQYF; CDR3 DNA: TGTGCCATCAGTGACGGGGAGGAGCAAGAGACCCAGTACTTC
J gene: TRBJ2-7; clone size: NA; V gene: TRBV7-9; D gene: NA; CDR3 protein: CASTQGGGLSEQYF; CDR3 DNA: TGTGCCAGCACCCAAGGGGGAGGTTTATCTGAGCAGTACTTC
J gene: TRBJ1-1; clone size: many; V gene: TRBV12-3/TRBV12-4; D gene: NA; CDR3 protein: CASSLRSDPKQNTEAFF; CDR3 DNA: TGTGCCAGCAGTTTAAGAAGCGACCCCAAGCAGAACACTGAAGCTTTCTTT